A selection of T cell receptor beta chains follows, all from one sample in a study of T cell repertoires in cytomegalovirus infection. TCRdb re-derived calls from the reads in MiXCR, one entry per CDR3 protein. The sample shows a few hundred thousand distinct CDR3 sequences, around two fifths of them seen only once. These receptors have no known antigen. This specimen was cultured PBMCs, taken from culture after CMV antigen stimulation. The receptor set was obtained from a human donor in good health (CMV status not recorded). Some clones in this sample may be carry-over from other donors' samples. CDR3s include the opening cysteine and the closing phenylalanine or tryptophan. Fields, in order: V gene, clone size, J gene, CDR3 protein. A row's size may be missing; if present it is once, few, many or a size class.

TRBV12-3/TRBV12-4	few	TRBJ1-1	CASSLVQGIPRTEAFF
TRBV5-4	NA	TRBJ2-3	CASSPGTGRPGDTQYF
TRBV4-1	NA	TRBJ2-3	CASSQLLAGINPTDTQYF
TRBV27	NA	TRBJ2-7	CASMGGASYEQYF
TRBV12-3/TRBV12-4	few	TRBJ1-2	CASSLVGTLWGNGYTF
TRBV19	NA	TRBJ2-2	CASSTHRGDTGELFF
TRBV7-9	few	TRBJ2-7	CASRPDSASSYEQYF
TRBV7-2	few	TRBJ2-3	CASSPGQNTDTQYF
TRBV12-3/TRBV12-4	many	TRBJ2-3	CASSLGQGTDTQYF
TRBV7-2	few	TRBJ1-3	CASSPYTTASGNTIYF
TRBV7-2	few	TRBJ1-4	CASSVDSTFNEKLFF
TRBV7-9	few	TRBJ1-5	CASSRDSSYSNQPQHF
TRBV12-3/TRBV12-4	NA	TRBJ1-1	CASKKEMNTEAFF
TRBV27	NA	TRBJ2-1	CASRLGTSGNYNEQFF
TRBV4-3	NA	TRBJ1-6	CASSQGLGGNSPLHF
TRBV7-2	many	TRBJ1-1	CASSLLPGDTEAFF
TRBV7-2	NA	TRBJ2-5	CASSVSVTQYF
TRBV6-1	NA	TRBJ2-3	CASSDRLTDTQYF
TRBV7-9	NA	TRBJ2-5	CASSYRDRGRQETQYF
TRBV6-1	NA	TRBJ2-5	CASSEAPGQQETQYF
TRBV2	NA	TRBJ2-2	CASSEVRTGELFF
TRBV5-4	NA	TRBJ1-4	CASSPQAGSDEKLFF
TRBV6-5	once	TRBJ1-6	CASVSVRQGGSPLHF
TRBV28	few	TRBJ1-5	CASSGFEQPQHF
TRBV7-9	few	TRBJ2-1	CASSFSGQKGEQFF
TRBV12-3/TRBV12-4	few	TRBJ1-2	CASSPRRGGLFRGERGYTF
TRBV10-3	few	TRBJ1-5	CAIAASGNQPQHF
TRBV4-1	NA	TRBJ1-2	CASSLRTDTANYGYTF
TRBV5-1	NA	TRBJ1-6	CASSLDVSGYNSPLHF
TRBV7-6	NA	TRBJ2-7	CASSSVDSRPYEQYF
TRBV11-2	NA	TRBJ2-3	CASNPTVSTDTLYF
TRBV6-2/TRBV6-3	few	TRBJ1-6	CASSRSSYNSPLHF
TRBV2	NA	TRBJ2-5	CASNKDRSQETQYF
TRBV27	few	TRBJ2-7	CASSADRRGSYEQYF
TRBV28	few	TRBJ1-1	CASSSFGRRKAFF
TRBV6-2/TRBV6-3	few	TRBJ2-5	CASTPRNSGRETQYF
TRBV11-2	NA	TRBJ2-5	CASSFGTGTGEETQYF
TRBV6-2/TRBV6-3	NA	TRBJ1-5	CASSSRSGHQPQHF
TRBV4-1	NA	TRBJ2-7	CASSHLTGTSGRDEQYF
TRBV6-5	few	TRBJ2-1	CASTRTFSYNEQFF
TRBV28	NA	TRBJ1-5	CASSYWTGVASNQPQHF
TRBV4-2	NA	TRBJ1-6	CASRGDSYNSPLHF
TRBV20-1	few	TRBJ2-3	CSASTFLTSGETLGTDTQYF
TRBV7-9	NA	TRBJ2-1	CASSLGGLGTPEFF
TRBV12-3/TRBV12-4	NA	TRBJ1-2	CASSPRQGAPTNYGYTF
TRBV12-3/TRBV12-4	few	TRBJ1-5	CASSSGQHNQPQHF
TRBV7-6	many	TRBJ2-7	CASSLGPLYEQYF
TRBV5-6	NA	TRBJ2-7	CASSLDTEPYEQYF
TRBV15	NA	TRBJ2-3	CATARPSGGPGVTDTQYF
TRBV7-9	NA	TRBJ2-1	CASSLGWSPGNEQFF
TRBV11-2	few	TRBJ2-1	CASSLDNFSYNEQFF
TRBV6-5	few	TRBJ1-1	CASSYNPDTEAFF
TRBV6-1	NA	TRBJ2-2	CASSPGTYINTGELFF
TRBV7-2	few	TRBJ2-7	CASSWGTSGGAYEQYF
TRBV6-5	once	TRBJ2-7	CASSQRTTTPYEQYF